A selection of T cell receptor beta chains follows, all from one sample in a study of breast tumors, draining lymph nodes, adjacent tissues. TCRdb used MiXCR to reprocess the multiplex PCR reads, holding one entry per CDR3 protein. In the table there are around 190,000 distinct CDR3 sequences, roughly 30% of which are singletons. Sequencing was carried out using axillary lymph node tissue. Receptors originate from a female donor with breast cancer. Some clones in this sample may be carry-over from other donors' samples. Each CDR3 is given with its conserved first and last residue. Each record gives: V gene, J gene, D gene, clone size, CDR3 protein, CDR3 DNA. A D gene is named only where the DNA matches it firmly. Rows give clone size only sometimes, using once, few, many, or a class for an expanded clone.

v_gene: TRBV5-1
j_gene: TRBJ1-2
d_gene: TRBD1
abundance: -
CDR3aa: CASSLAGGFSYTF
CDR3nt: TGCGCCAGCAGCTTGGCAGGGGGCTTTAGCTACACCTTC

v_gene: TRBV11-3
j_gene: TRBJ2-7
d_gene: -
abundance: -
CDR3aa: CASSLDAHEAYEQYF
CDR3nt: TGTGCCAGCAGCTTAGATGCTCACGAGGCCTACGAGCAGTACTTC

v_gene: TRBV18
j_gene: TRBJ2-3
d_gene: -
abundance: many
CDR3aa: CASSPRGITDTQYF
CDR3nt: TGTGCCAGCTCACCGAGAGGGATCACAGATACGCAGTATTTT

v_gene: TRBV2
j_gene: TRBJ2-7
d_gene: TRBD1
abundance: many
CDR3aa: CASRVPGTDYEQYF
CDR3nt: TGTGCCAGCAGAGTTCCCGGGACAGACTACGAGCAGTACTTC

v_gene: TRBV12-3/TRBV12-4
j_gene: TRBJ2-1
d_gene: TRBD2
abundance: many
CDR3aa: CASSLTGLPYNEQFF
CDR3nt: TGTGCCAGCAGTTTAACGGGACTACCATACAATGAGCAGTTCTTC

v_gene: TRBV9
j_gene: TRBJ2-7
d_gene: TRBD1
abundance: many
CDR3aa: CASSVDGQAVREQYF
CDR3nt: TGTGCCAGCAGCGTAGATGGACAGGCGGTACGCGAGCAGTACTTC

v_gene: TRBV2
j_gene: TRBJ2-7
d_gene: TRBD1
abundance: many
CDR3aa: CASTDRGYEQYF
CDR3nt: TGTGCCAGCACTGACAGGGGCTACGAGCAGTACTTC

v_gene: TRBV11-3
j_gene: TRBJ2-5
d_gene: -
abundance: many
CDR3aa: CASRIAGPQETQYF
CDR3nt: TGTGCCAGCAGGATCGCGGGGCCCCAAGAGACCCAGTACTTC

v_gene: TRBV27
j_gene: TRBJ2-1
d_gene: TRBD2
abundance: -
CDR3aa: CASRPGLAGANEQFF
CDR3nt: TGTGCCAGCAGGCCGGGACTAGCGGGGGCCAATGAGCAGTTCTTC

v_gene: TRBV20-1
j_gene: TRBJ2-3
d_gene: -
abundance: -
CDR3aa: CSAWELGAGDTQYF
CDR3nt: TGCAGTGCCTGGGAGCTTGGGGCAGGGGATACGCAGTATTTT

v_gene: TRBV20-1
j_gene: TRBJ2-3
d_gene: TRBD2
abundance: -
CDR3aa: CSAVSGGAGTDTQYF
CDR3nt: TGCAGTGCCGTTAGCGGGGGGGCCGGAACAGATACGCAGTATTTT

v_gene: TRBV3-1
j_gene: TRBJ2-5
d_gene: TRBD2
abundance: many
CDR3aa: CASSHLGRLAVQETQYF
CDR3nt: TGTGCCAGCAGCCATCTCGGGAGACTAGCGGTCCAAGAGACCCAGTACTTC

v_gene: TRBV19
j_gene: TRBJ2-1
d_gene: -
abundance: many
CDR3aa: CASSIIRGPNNEQFF
CDR3nt: TGTGCCAGTAGTATAATCCGGGGCCCCAACAATGAGCAGTTCTTC

v_gene: TRBV7-9
j_gene: TRBJ2-1
d_gene: -
abundance: many
CDR3aa: CASSLVGQSNEQFF
CDR3nt: TGTGCCAGCAGCTTAGTCGGGCAGAGTAATGAGCAGTTCTTC

v_gene: TRBV12-5
j_gene: TRBJ1-5
d_gene: -
abundance: many
CDR3aa: CASGPGGRNQPQHF
CDR3nt: TGTGCTAGTGGTCCGGGGGGACGCAATCAGCCCCAGCATTTT

v_gene: TRBV6-1
j_gene: TRBJ1-3
d_gene: -
abundance: few
CDR3aa: CASSEALSSFSGNTIYF
CDR3nt: TGTGCCAGCAGTGAAGCGCTCAGTTCATTCTCTGGAAACACCATATATTTT

v_gene: TRBV19
j_gene: TRBJ2-7
d_gene: TRBD2
abundance: many
CDR3aa: CASSIDLTSGVYEQYF
CDR3nt: TGTGCCAGTAGTATAGACTTGACTAGCGGGGTGTACGAGCAGTACTTC

v_gene: TRBV7-2
j_gene: TRBJ2-3
d_gene: TRBD1
abundance: many
CDR3aa: CASSLMVGTGADTQYF
CDR3nt: TGTGCCAGCAGCTTAATGGTGGGGACAGGGGCCGATACGCAGTATTTT

v_gene: TRBV28
j_gene: TRBJ1-5
d_gene: -
abundance: few
CDR3aa: CASRSTDRNQPQHF
CDR3nt: TGTGCCAGCAGGTCCACCGACAGGAACCAGCCCCAGCATTTT

v_gene: TRBV2
j_gene: TRBJ1-2
d_gene: TRBD1
abundance: many
CDR3aa: CASRSDRVGYTF
CDR3nt: TGTGCCAGCAGGTCGGACAGGGTAGGCTACACCTTC

v_gene: TRBV5-1
j_gene: TRBJ1-2
d_gene: -
abundance: many
CDR3aa: CASSLRVGGSGYGYTF
CDR3nt: TGCGCCAGCAGCTTAAGGGTCGGGGGGTCCGGCTATGGCTACACCTTC

v_gene: TRBV20-1
j_gene: TRBJ2-7
d_gene: TRBD1
abundance: many
CDR3aa: CSAIYRGYEQYF
CDR3nt: TGCAGTGCTATATACAGGGGCTACGAGCAGTACTTC

v_gene: TRBV7-9
j_gene: TRBJ2-1
d_gene: TRBD2
abundance: -
CDR3aa: CASSLGGTSDYGYNEQFF
CDR3nt: TGTGCCAGCAGCTTGGGGGGGACGTCAGATTATGGCTACAATGAGCAGTTCTTC

v_gene: TRBV9
j_gene: TRBJ2-5
d_gene: TRBD2
abundance: many
CDR3aa: CASSPPGLAGVETQYF
CDR3nt: TGTGCCAGCAGCCCCCCGGGACTAGCGGGAGTCGAGACCCAGTACTTC

v_gene: TRBV29-1
j_gene: TRBJ2-7
d_gene: -
abundance: -
CDR3aa: CSLGPRNSYEQYF
CDR3nt: TGCAGCTTGGGCCCCAGGAACTCCTACGAGCAGTACTTC

v_gene: TRBV7-3
j_gene: TRBJ2-1
d_gene: TRBD2
abundance: -
CDR3aa: CATGTGGLAGRGEQFF
CDR3nt: TGTGCAACCGGGACAGGGGGACTAGCGGGACGGGGGGAGCAGTTCTTC

v_gene: TRBV7-9
j_gene: TRBJ2-3
d_gene: TRBD2
abundance: many
CDR3aa: CASRGSGDPTDTQYF
CDR3nt: TGTGCCAGCAGAGGGAGCGGGGACCCCACAGATACGCAGTATTTT

v_gene: TRBV7-8
j_gene: TRBJ2-6
d_gene: -
abundance: -
CDR3aa: CASSLLPSPYGANVLTF
CDR3nt: TGTGCCAGCAGCTTGCTGCCGTCACCCTATGGGGCCAACGTCCTGACTTTC

v_gene: TRBV19
j_gene: TRBJ1-3
d_gene: -
abundance: many
CDR3aa: CASSIRRNSGNTIYF
CDR3nt: TGTGCCAGTAGTATCCGAAGGAACTCTGGAAACACCATATATTTT

v_gene: TRBV30
j_gene: TRBJ1-3
d_gene: -
abundance: -
CDR3aa: CAWTAGGFSGNTIYF
CDR3nt: TGTGCCTGGACTGCGGGGGGTTTTTCTGGAAACACCATATATTTT

v_gene: TRBV4-1
j_gene: TRBJ2-3
d_gene: TRBD2
abundance: many
CDR3aa: CASSQGELAGAPFTDTQYF
CDR3nt: TGCGCCAGCAGCCAAGGAGAACTAGCGGGAGCTCCCTTCACAGATACGCAGTATTTT

v_gene: TRBV28
j_gene: TRBJ1-5
d_gene: -
abundance: few
CDR3aa: CATLLRQDSNQPQHF
CDR3nt: TGTGCCACCCTACTCCGCCAGGATAGCAATCAGCCCCAGCATTTT

v_gene: TRBV12-3/TRBV12-4
j_gene: TRBJ2-5
d_gene: -
abundance: many
CDR3aa: CASSSVARETQYF
CDR3nt: TGTGCCAGCAGCTCCGTGGCCAGGGAGACCCAGTACTTC

v_gene: TRBV7-8
j_gene: TRBJ2-1
d_gene: -
abundance: once
CDR3aa: CASSLDQGLGNNEQFF
CDR3nt: TGTGCCAGCAGCCTTGATCAGGGCCTAGGAAACAATGAGCAGTTCTTC

v_gene: TRBV3-2
j_gene: TRBJ2-7
d_gene: -
abundance: many
CDR3aa: CASSTTGRQYF
CDR3nt: TGTGCCAGCAGCACGACAGGGAGGCAGTACTTC

v_gene: TRBV24-1
j_gene: TRBJ2-1
d_gene: TRBD1
abundance: -
CDR3aa: CATSDLNRGDEQFF
CDR3nt: TGTGCCACCAGTGATTTAAACAGGGGCGATGAGCAGTTCTTC

v_gene: TRBV6-5
j_gene: TRBJ1-1
d_gene: -
abundance: -
CDR3aa: CASSLEGPNTEAFF
CDR3nt: TGTGCCAGCAGTTTGGAGGGACCGAACACTGAAGCTTTCTTT

v_gene: TRBV12-3/TRBV12-4
j_gene: TRBJ1-4
d_gene: -
abundance: many
CDR3aa: CASRLKRGDEKLFF
CDR3nt: TGTGCCAGCAGGTTAAAACGGGGAGATGAAAAACTGTTTTTT

v_gene: TRBV7-8
j_gene: TRBJ2-7
d_gene: TRBD2
abundance: many
CDR3aa: CASSLFAGGPYEQYF
CDR3nt: TGTGCCAGCAGCTTATTCGCGGGGGGCCCCTACGAGCAGTACTTC

v_gene: TRBV20-1
j_gene: TRBJ2-7
d_gene: TRBD1
abundance: -
CDR3aa: CSAPGTGFSYEQYF
CDR3nt: TGCAGTGCACCCGGGACAGGGTTTTCCTACGAGCAGTACTTC

v_gene: TRBV19
j_gene: TRBJ1-1
d_gene: -
abundance: -
CDR3aa: CASNNTEAFF
CDR3nt: TGTGCCAGTAATAACACTGAAGCTTTCTTT

v_gene: TRBV12-5
j_gene: TRBJ1-6
d_gene: -
abundance: many
CDR3aa: CASGLETGTRDSPLHF
CDR3nt: TGTGCTAGTGGTTTGGAAACAGGTACTCGGGATTCACCCCTCCACTTT

v_gene: TRBV6-6
j_gene: TRBJ1-2
d_gene: TRBD1
abundance: once
CDR3aa: CASSHRQGADGYTF
CDR3nt: TGTGCCAGCAGTCACCGACAGGGGGCAGATGGCTACACCTTC

v_gene: TRBV6-1
j_gene: TRBJ2-5
d_gene: -
abundance: -
CDR3aa: CASSLTIGVWETQYF
CDR3nt: TGTGCCAGCAGCCTTACCATCGGGGTGTGGGAGACCCAGTACTTC

v_gene: TRBV20-1
j_gene: TRBJ1-2
d_gene: TRBD1
abundance: -
CDR3aa: CSAPGQGAGAYGCTF
CDR3nt: TGCAGTGCTCCGGGACAGGGGGCGGGGGCCTATGGCTGCACCTTC

v_gene: TRBV9
j_gene: TRBJ1-6
d_gene: -
abundance: once
CDR3aa: CASSPEGTPLHF
CDR3nt: TGTGCCAGCAGCCCCGAGGGGACACCCCTCCACTTT

v_gene: TRBV30
j_gene: TRBJ1-2
d_gene: TRBD1
abundance: many
CDR3aa: CAWSQGAGYTF
CDR3nt: TGTGCCTGGAGTCAGGGGGCTGGCTACACCTTC

v_gene: TRBV6-6
j_gene: TRBJ2-5
d_gene: -
abundance: many
CDR3aa: CASSHTPGHRAETQYF
CDR3nt: TGTGCCAGCAGCCACACGCCGGGACACCGCGCAGAGACCCAGTACTTC

v_gene: TRBV12-3/TRBV12-4
j_gene: TRBJ2-3
d_gene: -
abundance: -
CDR3aa: CASSLEAGTSDTQYF
CDR3nt: TGTGCCAGCAGTTTAGAGGCCGGAACCTCAGATACGCAGTATTTT

v_gene: TRBV19
j_gene: TRBJ1-4
d_gene: -
abundance: many
CDR3aa: CASSAAGEIDNEKLFF
CDR3nt: TGTGCCAGTAGTGCGGCAGGGGAGATTGATAATGAAAAACTGTTTTTT

v_gene: TRBV11-3
j_gene: TRBJ1-4
d_gene: -
abundance: -
CDR3aa: CASSLGRVGLFF
CDR3nt: TGTGCCAGCAGCTTAGGCCGGGTAGGACTGTTTTTT

v_gene: TRBV30
j_gene: TRBJ1-5
d_gene: -
abundance: many
CDR3aa: CAWRRDGNQPQHF
CDR3nt: TGTGCCTGGCGCCGGGATGGCAATCAGCCCCAGCATTTT

v_gene: TRBV20-1
j_gene: TRBJ2-3
d_gene: -
abundance: -
CDR3aa: CSATRDSISYVGDTQYF
CDR3nt: TGCAGTGCTACTCGGGACTCCATCTCCTACGTCGGTGATACGCAGTATTTT

v_gene: TRBV4-1
j_gene: TRBJ1-2
d_gene: -
abundance: many
CDR3aa: CASSVGASSNYGYTF
CDR3nt: TGCGCCAGCAGCGTCGGGGCCAGTTCTAACTATGGCTACACCTTC

v_gene: TRBV2
j_gene: TRBJ1-5
d_gene: -
abundance: many
CDR3aa: CASTRESNQPQHF
CDR3nt: TGTGCCAGCACCCGGGAGAGCAATCAGCCCCAGCATTTT

v_gene: TRBV19
j_gene: TRBJ1-6
d_gene: -
abundance: many
CDR3aa: CASSIFREGNSPLHF
CDR3nt: TGTGCCAGTAGTATTTTCAGGGAGGGGAATTCACCCCTCCACTTT

v_gene: TRBV6-5
j_gene: TRBJ2-7
d_gene: -
abundance: many
CDR3aa: CASSLRTDSYEQYF
CDR3nt: TGTGCCAGCAGCCTGCGGACAGATTCCTACGAGCAGTACTTC

v_gene: TRBV30
j_gene: TRBJ1-5
d_gene: -
abundance: few
CDR3aa: CAWSGGRGNQPQHF
CDR3nt: TGTGCCTGGAGTGGGGGGAGAGGCAATCAGCCCCAGCATTTT

v_gene: TRBV12-3/TRBV12-4
j_gene: TRBJ2-2
d_gene: TRBD1
abundance: -
CDR3aa: CASSATGEPFF
CDR3nt: TGTGCCAGCTCTGCGACAGGGGAGCCGTTTTTT